The 14 T cell receptor beta chains below all came from one sample that was sequenced in a study of T cell clonotyping in hematopoietic cell transplantation. TCRdb's table, derived via immunoSEQ multiplex PCR, lists solely in-frame clones and lacks some. The sample comprises about 36,000 clones, 90% to 95% of which are singletons, and 1.5% to 2% rests with the top ten. The time point denotes: recipient sample about 28 days before transplant, after cytoreduction. Source: peripheral blood mononuclear cells, taken before stem cell transplant. The receptors here all came from a man aged 35-49 years with chronic myeloid leukemia. Some clones in this sample may be carry-over from other donors' samples.

This clone was detected once. The rearrangement joins TRBV7-2 to TRBJ2-2, with D tentatively TRBD1 (6 bases). V was shortened by 0 bases and J by 5 bases, with 7 bases between the two germline ends. CDR3 length: 14 residues. Germline CDR1 is SGHTA and CDR2 is FQGNSA. The CDR3 region is CASSLATGTGELFF. The CDR3, as DNA: TGTGCCAGCAGCTTAGCAACAGGGACCGGGGAGCTGTTTTTT.

V and J are TRBV27 and TRBJ2-7, with 8 bases lining up with TRBD1. The ends lost 5 bases at V and 7 bases at J; junction bases unmatched: 13. The CDR3 is made up of 15 amino acids. From germline, CDR1 is MNHEY and CDR2 SMNVEV (reference sequence). The CDR3 DNA is TGTGCCAGCAGTCCGATACAGGGGGTGGTCGGAGAGCAGTACTTC. It yields the protein CASSPIQGVVGEQYF.

The DNA for the CDR3 is TGTGCCAGCAGCCCTGACCGAAATTCACCCCTCCACTTT. Its translation is CASSPDRNSPLHF. The rearrangement joins TRBV7-2 to TRBJ1-6; D gene ambiguous. Germline V CDR1 and CDR2: SGHTA, FQGNSA. With 5 bases removed from V and 7 bases from J, the gap between germline ends came to 9 bases. The CDR3 has 13 residues.

The chain uses TRBV29-1 and TRBJ1-4; possible D gene TRBD1, 5 bases. The CDR3 sequence is 17 residues long. V lost 0 bases and J 4 bases, leaving 18 bases between the germline ends. CDR1 and CDR2 from the germline V gene are SQVTM and ANQGSEA. The CDR3, as DNA: TGCAGCGTTGAAGATCGAGAAGGAGGGGCCTTTAATGAAAAACTGTTTTTT. Translated, it gives CSVEDREGGAFNEKLFF.

The chain has TRBV27 and TRBJ2-7; TRBD1 or TRBD2 may be the D gene (5 bases each). Germline V lookup: CDR1 MNHEY, CDR2 SMNVEV (reference sequence). V was trimmed by 8 bases and J by 3 bases, leaving 14 bases between them. The CDR3 loop spans 13 amino acids. The CDR3 protein is CASGLGPSYEQYF. The CDR3 DNA follows: TGTGCCAGCGGGTTGGGACCGAGCTACGAGCAGTACTTC.

This chain links TRBV9 with TRBJ1-6; TRBD1 agrees at 9 bases. The CDR3 consists of 16 residues. The germline CDR1 and CDR2 sequences are SGDLS and YYNGEE. Trimming at V came to 2 bases and at J to 8 bases, leaving 8 bases not matched to a gene. CDR3 DNA sequence: TGTGCCAGCAGCGTGGCTAGGGACAGGGAGGATTCACCCCTCCACTTT. Amino acid sequence: CASSVARDREDSPLHF.

The chain is built from TRBV10-3 and TRBJ1-5; perhaps TRBD1 as D (5 bases). V lost 6 bases and J 1 base, leaving 22 bases between the germline ends. Germline lookup yields CDR1 ENHRY and CDR2 SYGVKD. This CDR3 comprises 18 residues. CDR3 DNA sequence: TGTGCCATCAGCGCGGGGCTCGGAGCCCGTGAGAGCAATCAGCCCCAGCATTTT. Translating gives CAISAGLGARESNQPQHF.

The chain couples TRBV28 to TRBJ2-1, with D tentatively TRBD2 (6 bases). The V and J ends lost 7 bases and 8 bases respectively, with 12 bases between them. Germline CDR1 and CDR2: MDHEN and SYDVKM. This CDR3 spans 12 amino acids. This chain's CDR3 is CASNHRRDEQFF. The CDR3, as DNA: TGTGCCAGCAATCACAGGAGGGATGAGCAGTTCTTC.

The chain carries TRBV2 and TRBJ1-5; a weak D match, TRBD1 (5 bases). There are 15 residues in the CDR3. Trimming stripped 4 bases from V and 7 bases from J, with 17 bases between. Germline CDR1 and CDR2: SNHLY and FYNNEI. The CDR3 spells CASSGTSGARQPQHF. The CDR3 DNA is TGTGCCAGCAGTGGAACGTCCGGGGCCAGGCAGCCCCAGCATTTT.

The chain combines TRBV7-2 with TRBJ2-7, with D unresolved. The CDR3 is 14 amino acids. Trimming left V 1 base short and J 1 base short, with 8 bases between. Germline lookup yields CDR1 SGHTA and CDR2 FQGNSA. CDR3 nucleotides: TGTGCCAGCAGCTTAGGGCCGTCATCCTACGAGCAGTACTTC. This translates into CASSLGPSSYEQYF.

This clone is a singleton in its sample. The V and J genes are TRBV7-9 and TRBJ1-1; maybe TRBD1 (6 bases). The CDR3 extends over 14 amino acids. Germline lookup yields CDR1 SEHNR and CDR2 FQNEAQ (reference sequence). Trimming removed 3 bases from V and 7 bases from J, with 15 bases in between. CDR3 loop: CASSFGRGEDEAFF. DNA of the CDR3: TGTGCCAGCAGCTTCGGCAGGGGCGAAGATGAAGCTTTCTTT.

The rearrangement joins TRBV2 to TRBJ2-5; D is perhaps TRBD2 (6 bases). The CDR3 length is 12 residues. The germline V and J ends were trimmed by 6 bases and 4 bases, with 9 bases remaining between them. CDR1 SNHLY and CDR2 FYNNEI come from the germline V gene. The DNA for the CDR3 is TGTGCCAGCAGGTACGGGGGAGAGACCCAGTACTTC. As protein: CASRYGGETQYF. Supplemented by reference TRBV2 and TRBJ2-5, the full variable domain reads EPEVTQTPSHQVTQMGQEVILRCVPISNHLYFYWYRQILGQKVEFLVSFYNNEISEKSEIFDDQFSVERPDGSNFTLKIRSTKLEDSAMYFCASRYGGETQYFGPGTRLLVL.

CDR3 in DNA: TGTGCCAGCAGCCAACGAGGGACAGTTGAGCAGTACTTC. Its translation: CASSQRGTVEQYF. The chain joins TRBV14 to TRBJ2-7; 7 bases map to TRBD1. Germline CDR1 reads SGHDN; CDR2 reads FVKESK. The CDR3 length is 13 residues. Trimming removed 2 bases from V and 7 bases from J; junction bases left unmatched: 5.

This chain uses TRBV7-3 with TRBJ2-3; 9 nucleotides match TRBD2. J gave up 9 bases and V 5 bases, and 21 bases lay outside the gene matches. CDR3 length: 18 amino acids. Germline V gives CDR1 SGHTA, CDR2 FQGTGA. CDR3 loop: CASSPLMGTGGGEGTQYF. The CDR3 DNA follows: TGTGCCAGCAGCCCCTTAATGGGCACTGGCGGGGGGGAGGGAACGCAGTATTTT.